The rows below give T cell receptor beta chains drawn from one sample of a study of shared T cell receptors in the human thymus. Some clones are missing from TCRdb's copy, which holds only in-frame ones; the method was immunoSEQ multiplex PCR. The sample lists roughly 660,000 clones, roughly 90% occurring once. These data also featured in a second study, about human thymus T cells.

Material for sequencing was thymocytes. Receptor source: a boy under three years old with a congenital heart defect. Both conserved end residues are part of each CDR3. A D gene is named only where the DNA matches it firmly. A row's size may be missing; if present it is once, few, many or a size class.

TRBV16,TRBD2,TRBJ2-1,.,TGTGCCAGCAGCCTATGGACTAGATCTGACAATGAGCAGTTCTTC,CASSLWTRSDNEQFF
TRBV7-9,TRBD1,TRBJ2-7,.,TGTGCCAGCAGCTTAAGGGGACAGCGCGAGCAGTACTTC,CASSLRGQREQYF
TRBV4-2,.,TRBJ1-2,.,TGTGCCAGCAGCCAAGAACAGGGAACTAACTATGGCTACACCTTC,CASSQEQGTNYGYTF
TRBV29-1,TRBD2,TRBJ2-6,.,TGCAGCGTTGGCGGGGGGGACAGCTCTTTCTCTGGGGCCAACGTCCTGACTTTC,CSVGGGDSSFSGANVLTF
TRBV11-2,TRBD2,TRBJ2-5,.,TGTGCCAGCAGCCCGGGGACTAGCGGGGGAGAGACCCAGTACTTC,CASSPGTSGGETQYF
TRBV2,TRBD1,TRBJ2-7,.,TGTGCCAGCAGGGAGCCTAGGACAGGAATAGACTACGAGCAGTACTTC,CASREPRTGIDYEQYF
TRBV11-2,.,TRBJ2-7,once,TGTGCCAGCAGCGCCAGGGTAAGCTACGAGCAGTACTTC,CASSARVSYEQYF
TRBV28,.,TRBJ1-2,.,TGTGCCAGCAGTTTAGACGGGGGGCACACCTTC,CASSLDGGHTF
TRBV6-5,.,TRBJ2-1,.,TGTGCCAGCAGTTCCTTTACTAGTTTTCCCTTCAATGAGCAGTTCTTC,CASSSFTSFPFNEQFF
TRBV27,TRBD1,TRBJ2-7,.,TGTGCCAGCAGACTTTGGGGACAGGGGGGACCCTACGAGCAGTACTTC,CASRLWGQGGPYEQYF
TRBV13,.,TRBJ2-7,.,TGTGCCAGCAGCTTAGGCAGGTCCTACGAGCAGTACTTC,CASSLGRSYEQYF
TRBV14,.,TRBJ2-1,.,TGTGCCAGCAGCCCAAGGACACTGTACAATGAGCAGTTCTTC,CASSPRTLYNEQFF
TRBV10-3,TRBD2,TRBJ2-1,.,TGTGCCATCAGTGGGAGGTTGACTAGCGGGAGACCAAACAATGAGCAGTTCTTC,CAISGRLTSGRPNNEQFF
TRBV7-3,TRBD1,TRBJ2-1,once,TGTGCCAGCAGCTTAACCGGGACAGGGGTGATCGATGAGCAGTTCTTC,CASSLTGTGVIDEQFF
TRBV11-3,TRBD2,TRBJ2-7,.,TGTGCCAGCAGCTCGGCCTCGGGGCGGGAGGGCGGAGACGAGCAGTACTTC,CASSSASGREGGDEQYF
TRBV19,.,TRBJ1-1,.,TGTGCCAGTACCGACGTTGGAGGGTGGGACACTGAAGCTTTCTTT,CASTDVGGWDTEAFF
TRBV18,.,TRBJ2-5,.,TGTGCCAGCTCACCACCGGGCAGAACCCTCCAAGAGACCCAGTACTTC,CASSPPGRTLQETQYF